Given below is one TCR beta chain in context. Its cognate antigen is unknown. These data come from a study of T cells after yellow fever vaccination. Overall study context: Preparation used SMART-Seq v4 Ultra Low Input for the low-cell-number fractions.

Whole-study results and caveats: Subsequent booster samples again held most clones from primary vaccination (96% CD4, about 90% CD8). Of the clonotypes, a small share occurred in both CD4 and CD8 compartments.

CDR3 size: 15 residues. V shed 5 bases and J shed 2 bases, with 16 bases lying between them. Germline CDR1 and CDR2: SGHTA and FQGNSA. It was through 5'RACE template switching that TCR cDNA was made, with a universal primer site and UMIs added. TCRdb re-derived calls from the 5' RACE reads in MiXCR, one entry per CDR3 protein. The repertoire holds hundreds of thousands of distinct CDR3 sequences, with roughly 12% as singletons. The material was PBMCs, obtained on the day of the yellow fever booster vaccination. The V and J genes are TRBV7-2 and TRBJ2-7, with D perhaps assigned TRBD1 or TRBD2 (5 bases each). The TCR was taken from a man aged 30 to 45 who received the YFV17D yellow fever vaccine. CDR3 sequence (DNA): TGTGCCAGCAGCCCAACAACCGGGGCCCCCTACGAGCAGTACTTC. This sequence encodes CASSPTTGAPYEQYF. Complete variable domain (other parts from reference TRBV7-2 and TRBJ2-7): GAGVSQSPSNKVTEKGKDVELRCDPISGHTALYWYRQSLGQGLEFLIYFQGNSAPDKSGLPSDRFSAERTGGSVSTLTIQRTQQEDSAVYLCASSPTTGAPYEQYFGPGTRLTVT.